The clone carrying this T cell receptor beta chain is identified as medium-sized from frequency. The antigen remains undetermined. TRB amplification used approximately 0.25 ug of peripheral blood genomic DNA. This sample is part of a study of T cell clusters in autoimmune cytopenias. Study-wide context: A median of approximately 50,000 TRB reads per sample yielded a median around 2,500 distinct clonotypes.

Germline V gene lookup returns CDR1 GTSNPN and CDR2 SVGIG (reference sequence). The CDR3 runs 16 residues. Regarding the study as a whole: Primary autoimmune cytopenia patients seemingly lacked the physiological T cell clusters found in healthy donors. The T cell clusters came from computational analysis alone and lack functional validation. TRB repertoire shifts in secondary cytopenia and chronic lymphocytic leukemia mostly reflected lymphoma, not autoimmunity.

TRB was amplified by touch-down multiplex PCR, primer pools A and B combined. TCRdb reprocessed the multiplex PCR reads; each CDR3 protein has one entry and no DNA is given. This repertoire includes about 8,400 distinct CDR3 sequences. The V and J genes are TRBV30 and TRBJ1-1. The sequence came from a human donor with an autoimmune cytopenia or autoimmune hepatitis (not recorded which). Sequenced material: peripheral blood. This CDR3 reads CAWSVLGGPSNTEAFF.